This TCR beta chain was obtained from a study of blood T cell repertoires in COVID-19. Germline CDR1 SEHNR, CDR2 FQNEAQ (reference sequence). The CDR3 is 13 residues long. V lost 7 bases and J lost 4, with 11 bases in between. TCRdb keeps only in-frame clones here, not all; method: immunoSEQ multiplex PCR. The data contain over 150,000 clones, 90% of them singletons. This sequence originates from a man aged 50 to 59 with acute or convalescent COVID-19. The specimen was peripheral blood. The chain carries TRBV7-9 and TRBJ1-5; D might be TRBD1 (5 bases). In DNA, the CDR3 is TGTGCCAGCACCATGGGGGGGAATCAGCCCCAGCATTTT. It yields the protein CASTMGGNQPQHF.